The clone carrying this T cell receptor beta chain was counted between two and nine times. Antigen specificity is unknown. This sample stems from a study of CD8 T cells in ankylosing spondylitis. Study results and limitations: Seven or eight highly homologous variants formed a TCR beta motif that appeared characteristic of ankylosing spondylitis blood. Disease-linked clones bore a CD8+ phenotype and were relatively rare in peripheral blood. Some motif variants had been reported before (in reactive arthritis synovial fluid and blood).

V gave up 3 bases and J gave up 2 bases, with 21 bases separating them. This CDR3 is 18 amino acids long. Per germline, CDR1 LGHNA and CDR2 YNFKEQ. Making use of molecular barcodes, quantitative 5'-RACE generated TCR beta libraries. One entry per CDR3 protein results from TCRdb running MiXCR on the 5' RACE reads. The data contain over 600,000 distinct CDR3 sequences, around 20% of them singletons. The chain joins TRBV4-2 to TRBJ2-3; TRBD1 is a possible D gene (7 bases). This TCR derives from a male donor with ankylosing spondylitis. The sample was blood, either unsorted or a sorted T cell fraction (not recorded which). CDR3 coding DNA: TGTGCCAGCAGCCAGAGGGGATCAGACAGGGACTTCACAGATACGCAGTATTTT. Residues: CASSQRGSDRDFTDTQYF.